Included here is one T cell receptor (beta chain) sequence, with context. This clone was seen only once. It has no known antigen specificity. No per-base quality is available; no much larger clone lies one base away. The immunoSEQ Assay, a bias-controlled multiplex PCR, was used to amplify TCRbeta CDR3 regions from genomic DNA. As for the authors' bioinformatics: Nucleated cell counts per sample were estimated from amplification of reference gene primers within the assay. Sequence reads were collapsed and filtered to measure the absolute abundance of every unique TCRbeta CDR3 rearrangement. Productive Simpson clonality was computed per sample as the square root of Simpson's diversity index over productive rearrangements. Imported from immuneACCESS, the table was reduced by TCRdb to in-frame sequences with V and J called. These copies leave out some clones; in studies compared against another copy, an unresolved V gene accounts for under half, and the cause of the remainder is not known. For V, J and clone size, that table is used; D and trimming come from the DNA. The sample yields roughly 100,000 clones; more than 85% were counted once. The ten largest make up 4.2% of the sample.

This sample was taken from a study of blood T cell repertoires in COVID-19 (TCRdb year 2020). For context, the study as a whole: Samples covering the acute and convalescent phases of COVID-19 were provided by collaborators in the United States, Italy and Spain. A de-identified subject ID, COVID-19 status, age in years and sex were almost always included in the sample metadata. A freely available public database, intended as a resource for researchers studying the immune response to SARS-CoV-2, is where the repertoires were released. The samples were drawn from the first 160 participants of the ongoing ImmuneRACE study and from over a thousand subjects provided by 6 global collaborators. Where available, HLA class I and class II types were obtained from metadata supplied by the sample provider rather than from assay-based typing. The prospective study material was composed of cDNA or gDNA derived from T cells, B-cell-depleted T cells, or PBMCs. The dataset comprised deeply sampled blood TCRbeta repertoires from subjects exposed to, actively infected with, or recovered from COVID-19.

General findings and caveats noted by the study authors: The quantity of clinical and demographic metadata differed by source and by participant and was supplied without curation.

The collaborating institutions used their own protocols to collect whole blood in K2EDTA tubes. For TCRbeta analysis, collaborators shipped samples as frozen whole blood, isolated PBMCs, or DNA extracted from either of those sample types. The cysteine opens and the phenylalanine closes a CDR3 of 15 amino acids. Of all the DNA, just the CDR3 is kept, 45 bases in frame from base 1. CDR1 and CDR2, looked up from the germline V gene, are ENHRY and SYGVKD. V trim: 0 bases; J trim: 5 bases; unmatched bases: 5. This TCR came from a man aged 18 to 30 with acute or convalescent COVID-19. The V and J genes are TRBV10-3 and TRBJ2-5; 8 nucleotides in the junction match TRBD1. The sequenced material came from peripheral blood. The base sequence is TGTGCCATCAGTGAGTCCAGGGGGCTAGGGGAGACCCAGTACTTC. This encodes CAISESRGLGETQYF.